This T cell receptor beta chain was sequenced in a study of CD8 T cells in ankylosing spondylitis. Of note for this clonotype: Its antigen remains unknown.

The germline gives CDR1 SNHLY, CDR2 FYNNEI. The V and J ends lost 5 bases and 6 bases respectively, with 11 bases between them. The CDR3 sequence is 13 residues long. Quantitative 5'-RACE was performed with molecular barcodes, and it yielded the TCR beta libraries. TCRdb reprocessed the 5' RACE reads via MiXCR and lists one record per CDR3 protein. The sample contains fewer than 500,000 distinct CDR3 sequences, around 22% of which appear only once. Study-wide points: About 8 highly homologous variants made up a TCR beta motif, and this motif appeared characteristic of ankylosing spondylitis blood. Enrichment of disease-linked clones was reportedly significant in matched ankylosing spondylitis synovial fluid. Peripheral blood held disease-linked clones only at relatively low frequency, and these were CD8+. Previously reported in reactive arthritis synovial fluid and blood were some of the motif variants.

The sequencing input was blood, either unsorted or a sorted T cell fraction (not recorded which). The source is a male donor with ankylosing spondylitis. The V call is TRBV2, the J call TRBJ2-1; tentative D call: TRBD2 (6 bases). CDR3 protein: CASSYTSSNEQFF. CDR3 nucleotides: TGTGCCAGCAGTTATACTAGCTCCAATGAGCAGTTCTTC.